The present T cell receptor (beta chain) was sequenced within a study of tumor-infiltrating lymphocytes in localized non-small cell lung cancer. Study-wide points: No T-cell fraction difference was seen between IM1 and IM2 tumors.

The CDR3 loop spans 13 amino acids. V dropped 8 bases and J dropped 5; count of bases not matched to a gene: 5. Germline assignment: CDR1 LNHDA and CDR2 SQIVND (reference sequence). About this clone itself: As yet, its antigen is unknown.

Data came from immunoSEQ multiplex PCR; TCRdb stores just in-frame clones and leaves some out. This table has around 9,600 clones, 70% to 80% appearing once. V usage is TRBV19 and J usage is TRBJ1-4; 7 bases agree with TRBD1. Sequenced input: lung tumor tissue. The source is a human donor with non-small cell lung cancer. CDR3 protein: CASRQGKNEKLFF. The DNA for the CDR3 is TGTGCCAGTCGACAGGGCAAGAATGAAAAACTGTTTTTT.